The 5 T cell receptor beta chains given below trace back to one sample, sequenced in a study of blood T cell repertoires in COVID-19. TCRdb's copy holds only in-frame clones and misses some; the assay was immunoSEQ multiplex PCR. In the table there are 200,000 to 250,000 clones, approximately 90% of which are singletons. The specimen was peripheral blood. The receptors shown here come from a man in his thirties or forties with COVID-19, enrolled during active disease.

This sequence joins TRBV7-9 and TRBJ1-4, with D possibly matching TRBD1 (5 bases). The CDR3 contains 14 residues. Germline CDR1 is SEHNR and CDR2 is FQNEAQ (reference sequence). Trimming cost V 7 bases and J 0 bases, with 9 bases left between them. DNA for the CDR3: TGTGCCAGCACGTTAGGGGCAACTAATGAAAAACTGTTTTTT. It specifies CASTLGATNEKLFF.

This chain links TRBV6-5 with TRBJ1-1; 7 bases match TRBD1. CDR1 and CDR2 from the germline V gene are MNHEY and SVGAGI. The CDR3 is 13 amino acids. J lost 4 bases, V lost 7 bases, and 6 bases had no gene match. The CDR3 region is CASNRAGGTEAFF. CDR3 nucleotide sequence: TGTGCCAGCAACAGAGCAGGGGGCACTGAAGCTTTCTTT.

This clone was detected a few times. This chain uses TRBV19 with TRBJ1-6; D gene ambiguous. The V and J ends lost 6 bases and 8 bases respectively, with 8 bases between them. This CDR3 has 12 residues. CDR1 and CDR2 from the germline V gene are LNHDA and SQIVND (reference sequence). CDR3 amino acids: CASRQSDSPLHF. The CDR3 DNA is TGTGCCAGTAGGCAGTCAGATTCACCCCTCCACTTT.

The gene calls are TRBV7-2 and TRBJ1-2, with D unclear. V lost 3 bases to trimming and J lost 4 bases, with 9 bases between them. This CDR3 has 13 residues. Per the germline V gene, CDR1 is SGHTA and CDR2 is FQGNSA. The CDR3 here is CASSFPQFYGYTF. CDR3 DNA sequence: TGTGCCAGCAGCTTTCCACAGTTCTATGGCTACACCTTC.

V and J are TRBV28 and TRBJ1-6; 7 positions agree with TRBD1. The CDR3 sequence is 16 residues long. Germline CDR1 and CDR2: MDHEN and SYDVKM. V was pared by 4 bases and J by 9 bases, with 12 bases of the junction left unmatched. The CDR3, as DNA: TGTGCCAGCAGTTCGACTAGGGACAGAGGAATTTCACCCCTCCACTTT. Its translation: CASSSTRDRGISPLHF.